The 5 T cell receptor beta chains given below trace back to one sample, sequenced in a study of T-cell memory formation after mild COVID-19. TCRdb analysed the 5' RACE reads with MiXCR anew, one entry per CDR3 protein. The sample consists of around 410,000 distinct CDR3 sequences, about 25% of them appearing once. The sequenced sample was PBMCs or a T cell subset sorted from them (not recorded which). Receptor source: an adult woman who had mild COVID-19 (a few samples of this study predate the infection). Cell type and time point are not known.

A few counts support this clonotype. The chain carries TRBV11-2 and TRBJ2-1; 9 nucleotides agree with TRBD1. The CDR3 is 15 amino acids. With 4 bases clipped from V and 4 bases from J, the junction kept 5 bases outside the gene matches. The V gene's germline CDR1 is SGHAT and CDR2 FQNNGV. The CDR3 nucleotides are TGTGCCAGCAGCTCATGGACAGGGGATTACAATGAGCAGTTCTTC. Its protein product is CASSSWTGDYNEQFF.

CDR3 in amino acids: CATSDSGAGAPQETQYF. CDR3 in DNA: TGTGCCACCAGTGATTCCGGGGCAGGGGCCCCTCAAGAGACCCAGTACTTC. The V gene is TRBV24-1, the J gene TRBJ2-5, with D possibly being TRBD1 (6 bases). Germline assignment: CDR1 KGHDR and CDR2 SFDVKD. V lost 2 bases, J lost 2 bases, and 17 bases lay in between. The CDR3 has 17 residues.

This clonotype was picked up a small number of times. The gene calls are TRBV3-1 and TRBJ2-2; 9 bases align to TRBD2. This CDR3 has 16 residues. Trimming took 1 base from V and 1 from J; bases not matched to a gene: 1. The germline V gene has CDR1 LGHDT and CDR2 YNNKEL (reference sequence). For the CDR3, the DNA is TGTGCCAGCAGCCAAGGACTAGCGGAGAACACCGGGGAGCTGTTTTTT. Translation: CASSQGLAENTGELFF.

This rearrangement joins TRBV7-2 to TRBJ2-7; 7 bases agree with TRBD1. The CDR3 loop spans 16 amino acids. Trimming cost V 3 bases and J 2 bases; bases outside gene matches: 10. Germline-derived CDR1 and CDR2 are SGHTA and FQGNSA. The CDR3 reads CASSFTGRGYTYEQYF. In nucleotides, the CDR3 is TGTGCCAGCAGCTTCACGGGCAGGGGGTATACCTACGAGCAGTACTTC.

The sample holds a few counts of this clonotype. The chain links TRBV18 to TRBJ2-6; 8 bases line up with TRBD1. The CDR3 consists of 19 residues. With 3 bases clipped from V and 0 bases from J, the junction kept 10 bases outside the gene matches. The V gene's germline CDR1 is KGHSH and CDR2 LQKENI. This chain's CDR3 is CASSPIRQGISSGANVLTF. The CDR3 DNA reads TGTGCCAGCTCACCTATCCGACAGGGGATCTCCTCTGGGGCCAACGTCCTGACTTTC.